This TCR beta chain emerged from a study of shared clonotypes between healthy human individuals. Study overall: Researchers drew samples from two women and a few men aged 18 to 49. For every donor, three CD4 naive, three CD4 memory, two CD8 naive and one CD8 memory plates were used.

For this clone: What it binds is not known.

Study-level results: A small donor pool kept down the genetic and exposure-history diversity that was represented.

The genomic DNA of each subset was split evenly across several immunoSEQ plates. Clones were read by immunoSEQ multiplex PCR, and TCRdb kept only the in-frame ones, dropping some. The profile shows some 2,500,000 clones, over 85% of them singletons. Trimming removed 5 bases from V and 5 bases from J, with 10 bases in between. The germline V gene has CDR1 SEHNR and CDR2 FQNEAQ (reference sequence). There are 13 residues in the CDR3. The sequencing input was naive CD4+ T cells from PBMCs. This sample's subset: CD45RA+ positively selected. The receptor comes from a man between 18 and 29 years old in good health. Some clones in this sample may be carry-over from other donors' samples. The chain links TRBV7-9 to TRBJ1-5; D ambiguous. In DNA form, the CDR3 reads TGTGCCAGCAGCCCTAGATCGGATCAGCCCCAGCATTTT. Residues: CASSPRSDQPQHF.